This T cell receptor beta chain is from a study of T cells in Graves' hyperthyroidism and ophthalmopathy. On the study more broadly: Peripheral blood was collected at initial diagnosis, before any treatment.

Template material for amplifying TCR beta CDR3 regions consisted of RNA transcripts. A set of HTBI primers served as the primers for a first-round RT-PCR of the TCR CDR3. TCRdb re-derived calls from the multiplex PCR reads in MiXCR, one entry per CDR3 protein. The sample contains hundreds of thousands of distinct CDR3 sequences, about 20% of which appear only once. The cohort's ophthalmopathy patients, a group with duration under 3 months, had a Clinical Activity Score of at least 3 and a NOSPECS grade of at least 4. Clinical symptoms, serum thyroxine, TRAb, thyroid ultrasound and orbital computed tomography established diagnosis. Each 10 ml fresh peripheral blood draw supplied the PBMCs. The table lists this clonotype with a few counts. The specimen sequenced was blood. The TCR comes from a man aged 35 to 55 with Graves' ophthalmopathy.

The CDR3 reads CASSQARQGDRTQYF. The CDR3 DNA is TGCGCCAGCAGCCAAGCCCGACAGGGGGACAGGACCCAGTACTTC. The chain recombines TRBV4-1 with TRBJ2-5; TRBD1 agrees at 9 bases. V trimming: 1 base; J trimming: 7 bases; junction bases outside the gene matches: 7. The germline gives CDR1 MGHRA, CDR2 YSYEKL. The CDR3 consists of 15 residues.